The clone carrying this TCR beta chain is medium-sized (0.01 to 0.1%) within its sample. Its antigen is not identified. This sample is drawn from a study of T cell responses to AZD1222 COVID-19 vaccine. Study results and limitations: Variant regions that are unmutated are reportedly the target of nearly half of spike-specific TCRs. Following two doses of AZD1222, Spike-specific TCR breadth and depth rose. Baseline serostatus was positive in only six or seven AZD1222 recipients. No day 14 peak samples; only post-peak repertoires were characterized.

The CDR3 runs to 13 residues. CDR1 and CDR2 (germline): SGHNT, YYREEE (reference sequence). V was pared by 0 bases and J by 4 bases, with 5 bases between. The table came from immunoSEQ multiplex PCR; TCRdb's copy has only in-frame clones and leaves some out. Among some 100,000 clones listed, about 87% were seen once. This rearrangement joins TRBV5-4 to TRBJ1-3, with D hard to call. This TCR derives from an adult in good health. The sample was peripheral blood, taken on day 0 of AZD1222 vaccination. CDR3 coding DNA: TGTGCCAGCAGCTTGGTTCCCGGAAACACCATATATTTT. Translating it yields CASSLVPGNTIYF.